Listed below are T cell receptor beta chains from one sample, sequenced in a study of regulatory T cells in long-lasting Graves disease. TCRdb re-called the multiplex PCR reads with MiXCR, one entry per CDR3 protein. The sample shows about 310,000 distinct CDR3 sequences, roughly a fifth of them seen only once. Material: peripheral blood mononuclear cells (PBMCs), obtained when the disease was refractory, from a patient treated with antithyroid drugs. These receptors were taken from a female donor with Graves disease. Both conserved end residues are part of each CDR3. A D gene is named only where the DNA matches it firmly. The size field is filled for only some rows; it gives once, few, many or a size class.

v_gene	d_gene	abundance	j_gene	CDR3nt	CDR3aa
TRBV5-1	.	.	TRBJ2-7	TGCGCCAGCACAGGGACCTCCAGCTCCTACGAGCAGTACTTC	CASTGTSSSYEQYF
TRBV28	.	.	TRBJ1-5	TGTGCCAGCAGGCATCATTCAGGGACCGATCAGCCCCAGCATTTT	CASRHHSGTDQPQHF
TRBV12-3/TRBV12-4	TRBD1	many	TRBJ1-2	TGTGCCAGCAGTCCCGGGACAGAAAACTATGGCTACACCTTC	CASSPGTENYGYTF
TRBV7-6	TRBD1	few	TRBJ2-7	TGTGCCAGCAGCAACCCGACAGGGAATTGGAACGAGCAGTACTTC	CASSNPTGNWNEQYF
TRBV5-1	.	few	TRBJ2-7	TGCGCCAGCAGCTTGGGACAGATAAACTACGAGCAGTACTTC	CASSLGQINYEQYF
TRBV20-1	.	many	TRBJ1-1	TGCAGTGCTAGAACCGGGACGGTGAACACTGAAGCTTTCTTT	CSARTGTVNTEAFF
TRBV30	.	once	TRBJ1-5	TGTGCCTGGAGTGTACCCCCGGCGCCCCAGCATTTT	CAWSVPPAPQHF
TRBV28	.	many	TRBJ1-1	TGTGCCAGCAGGCAAAGATCCGGGAACACTGAAGCTTTCTTT	CASRQRSGNTEAFF
TRBV6-9	.	many	TRBJ2-7	TGTGCCAGCAGTTACCCCGACAGGTCCTACGAGCAGTACTTC	CASSYPDRSYEQYF
TRBV28	.	few	TRBJ1-5	TGTGCCAGCAGGAATATCGGGGCCTCTCGGGTCCATCAGCCCCAGCATTTT	CASRNIGASRVHQPQHF
TRBV29-1	.	.	TRBJ2-5	TGCAGCGTTGAAGATCACGCGGAGACCCAGTACTTC	CSVEDHAETQYF
TRBV30	TRBD2	few	TRBJ2-7	TGTGCCTGGAGTGAGTGGGAGGGCTACGAGCAGTACTTC	CAWSEWEGYEQYF
TRBV28	.	many	TRBJ1-1	TGTGCCAGCAGCTTAACCCCTACAGGAAACACTGAAGCTTTCTTT	CASSLTPTGNTEAFF
TRBV28	.	.	TRBJ2-3	TGTGCCAGCACCTCCACAGATACGCAGTATTTT	CASTSTDTQYF
TRBV12-3/TRBV12-4	.	many	TRBJ1-1	TGTGCCAGCAGTTTATCCCCCAGGGGCCTCCTGTTGAACACTGAAGCTTTCTTT	CASSLSPRGLLLNTEAFF
TRBV28	.	.	TRBJ2-4	TGTGCCAGCAGTACCAGCCTTGGACCCATAGCCAAAAACATTCAGTACTTC	CASSTSLGPIAKNIQYF
TRBV25-1	TRBD1	few	TRBJ1-4	TGTGCCAGCAGTGAGACAGGGGAAGGGAATGAAAAACTGTTTTTT	CASSETGEGNEKLFF
TRBV28	.	.	TRBJ1-3	TGTGCCAGCAGTTCGGGGTTCAGCTCTGGAAACACCATATATTTT	CASSSGFSSGNTIYF
TRBV27	TRBD2	few	TRBJ2-4	TGTGCCAGCAGTTCCGCTCTAGGGACCACGGGGGGCATTCAGTACTTC	CASSSALGTTGGIQYF
TRBV11-2	TRBD1	many	TRBJ1-3	TGTGCCAGCAGCTTATACAGGGGATCTGGAAACACCATATATTTT	CASSLYRGSGNTIYF
TRBV6-2/TRBV6-3	TRBD2	few	TRBJ2-7	TGTGCCAGCAGTTATGACCAGGGTGGCAGCGGGAGGTTTCTCTACGAGCAGTACTTC	CASSYDQGGSGRFLYEQYF
TRBV11-2	.	many	TRBJ2-3	TGTGCCAGCAGCTTAGACCCAACAGATACGCAGTATTTT	CASSLDPTDTQYF
TRBV5-8	.	.	TRBJ1-3	TGTGCCAGCAGCTTGGATCCGACCTTCTCTGGAAACACCATATATTTT	CASSLDPTFSGNTIYF
TRBV7-2	.	.	TRBJ2-3	TGTGCCAGCAGCCCGGGGAGGGGGGGGACAGATACGCAGTATTTT	CASSPGRGGTDTQYF
TRBV28	.	many	TRBJ2-2	TGTGACGCAACTAGGAAGAAGACCGGGGAGCTGTTTTTT	CDATRKKTGELFF
TRBV13	.	.	TRBJ2-2	TGTGCCAGCAGCTCAAGGACCCCCGGGGAGCTGTTTTTT	CASSSRTPGELFF
TRBV11-1	.	many	TRBJ2-7	TGTGCCAGCAGCTTAGCCAGCGCTACCTACGAGCAGTACTTC	CASSLASATYEQYF
TRBV7-9	TRBD2	few	TRBJ2-7	TGTGCCAGCAGCCCAAGGGGACTAGCGGATTCCTACGAGCAGTACTTC	CASSPRGLADSYEQYF
TRBV6-1	.	few	TRBJ2-7	TGTGCCAGCAGTGGTGGCCCCCCTGGGGCGTACGAGCAGTACTTC	CASSGGPPGAYEQYF
TRBV2	.	.	TRBJ2-5	TGTGCCAGCAGTGATCGGGGCGTGGGGCGGGACCACCAAGAGACCCAGTACTTC	CASSDRGVGRDHQETQYF
TRBV20-1	.	few	TRBJ2-7	TGCAGTGCCATAGAGGGAGGAGTCGGGAGAGGGGAGCAGTACTTC	CSAIEGGVGRGEQYF
TRBV3-1	.	.	TRBJ2-7	TGTGCCAGCAGCCAGGGGACGGTCAAGTACGGGCAGTACTTC	CASSQGTVKYGQYF
TRBV18	TRBD1	once	TRBJ2-5	TGTGCCAGCTCCCCCCCCGGGACAGGAGGCGCTGGAGAGACCCAGTACTTC	CASSPPGTGGAGETQYF
TRBV4-1	TRBD1	once	TRBJ1-1	TGCGCCAGCAGCCACCCTCCCGGGACAGGGGGCTCGGTCACTGAAGCTTTCTTT	CASSHPPGTGGSVTEAFF
TRBV6-2/TRBV6-3	TRBD2	few	TRBJ2-2	TGTGCCAGCAGTTACCTAGCGGGGACCACCGGGGAGCTGTTTTTT	CASSYLAGTTGELFF
TRBV20-1	.	many	TRBJ2-2	TGCAGTGCTAGAGATTTCAGGAACACCGGGGAGCTGTTTTTT	CSARDFRNTGELFF
TRBV27	.	.	TRBJ2-1	TGTGCCAGCAGTTTAGGGGATAGAGACGGTGAGCAGTTCTTC	CASSLGDRDGEQFF
TRBV24-1	TRBD1	many	TRBJ2-7	TGTGCCACCAGTCCGGGACAGGGGATATACGAGCAGTACTTC	CATSPGQGIYEQYF